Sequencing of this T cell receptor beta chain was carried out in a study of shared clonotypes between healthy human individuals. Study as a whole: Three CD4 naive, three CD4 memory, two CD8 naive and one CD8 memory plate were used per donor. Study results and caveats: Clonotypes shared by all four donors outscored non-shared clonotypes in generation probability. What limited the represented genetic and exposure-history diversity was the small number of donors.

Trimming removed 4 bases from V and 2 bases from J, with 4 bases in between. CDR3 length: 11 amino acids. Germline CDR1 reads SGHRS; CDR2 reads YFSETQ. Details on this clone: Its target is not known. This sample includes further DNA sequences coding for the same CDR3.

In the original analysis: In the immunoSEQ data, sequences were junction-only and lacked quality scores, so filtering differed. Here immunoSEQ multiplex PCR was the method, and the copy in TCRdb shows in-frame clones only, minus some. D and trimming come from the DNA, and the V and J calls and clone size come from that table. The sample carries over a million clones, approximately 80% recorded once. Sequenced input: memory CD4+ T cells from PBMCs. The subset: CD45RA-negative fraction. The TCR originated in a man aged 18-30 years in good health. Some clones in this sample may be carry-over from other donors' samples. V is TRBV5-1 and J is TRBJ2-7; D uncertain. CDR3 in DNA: TGCGCCAGCAGCGAGGCCTACGAGCAGTACTTC. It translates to CASSEAYEQYF.